The next 21 T cell receptor beta chains were all read from a single sample in a study of identical twins. TCRdb itself ran the 5' RACE reads through MiXCR, one entry per CDR3 protein. Here the sample spans about 240,000 distinct CDR3 sequences, approximately 7.9% being singletons. The data were also submitted as part of a second study, on yellow fever vaccine responses in identical twins.

Source material: CD8+ T cells sorted from blood. These receptor sequences come from a woman aged 18-30 years in good health.

In this sample, this clonotype turned up many times. This chain joins TRBV4-1 and TRBJ2-2, with a tentative D call TRBD1 (5 bases). Looked up from germline, CDR1 is MGHRA and CDR2 is YSYEKL. The CDR3 spans 15 residues. V shed 2 bases and J shed 0 bases, with 7 bases lying between them. As DNA, the CDR3 is TGCGCCAGCAGCCAATCCAGGGCGAACACCGGGGAGCTGTTTTTT. Its protein is CASSQSRANTGELFF.

This clonotype has a count of ten or more. The chain employs TRBV29-1 and TRBJ2-1; no clear D. V lost 0 bases and J lost 4, with 10 bases in between. Per the germline V gene, CDR1 is SQVTM and CDR2 is ANQGSEA. This CDR3 is 14 amino acids long. The CDR3 DNA is TGCAGCGTTGAAGATCGCCTGGTGTACAATGAGCAGTTCTTC. It specifies CSVEDRLVYNEQFF.

This clonotype was detected many times. This chain connects TRBV5-1 to TRBJ2-1, with TRBD2 matching over 14 bases. Germline assignment: CDR1 SGHRS and CDR2 YFSETQ. The CDR3 has 14 residues. V was clipped by 7 bases and J by 6 bases; unmatched bases: 3. The CDR3 DNA sequence: TGCGCCAGCGGGACTAGCGGGGGTGCCAATGAGCAGTTCTTC. It specifies CASGTSGGANEQFF.

V is TRBV13 and J is TRBJ1-2, with TRBD1 identical over 9 bases. The CDR3 totals 15 residues. Unmatched junction bases numbered 9, after V lost 5 bases and J lost 5 bases. Per germline, CDR1 PRHDT and CDR2 FYEKMQ (reference sequence). As DNA, the CDR3 is TGTGCCAGCAGCGCCCGGACAGGGGTATCATATGGCTACACCTTC. Translating it yields CASSARTGVSYGYTF.

The chain is built from TRBV19 and TRBJ2-2, with 7 positions matching TRBD2. The CDR3 length is 15 residues. CDR1 is LNHDA, CDR2 SQIVND, per germline (reference sequence). V shed 8 bases and J 6 bases; nucleotides not matched to a gene: 12. The CDR3 nucleotides read TGTGCCAGTTCCGTTAGAAGGGCGGGGGCCGGGGAGCTGTTTTTT. Its protein product is CASSVRRAGAGELFF.

The table lists this clonotype with a few counts. The CDR3 sequence: CASSTQGGYGNTEAFF. As DNA, the CDR3 is TGTGCCAGCAGCACCCAGGGGGGCTATGGGAACACTGAAGCTTTCTTT. The chain has TRBV28 and TRBJ1-1, with 7 bases matching TRBD1. Germline CDR1 is MDHEN and CDR2 is SYDVKM. Trimming cost V 6 bases and J 1 base; bases outside gene matches: 11. The CDR3 length is 16 residues.

Ten or more counts support this clonotype. V and J are TRBV12-3 or TRBV12-4 and TRBJ1-3; D unresolved. The germline V and J ends were trimmed by 4 bases and 0 bases, with 13 bases remaining between them. This CDR3 spans 16 amino acids. The CDR3 bases are TGTGCCAGCAGTTCACGGGCCGAGAACTCTGGAAACACCATATATTTT. Amino acid sequence: CASSSRAENSGNTIYF.

The chain couples TRBV15 to TRBJ2-7, with 10 bases fitting TRBD2. CDR3 size: 20 residues. Germline V gene lookup returns CDR1 LNHNV and CDR2 YYDKDF (reference sequence). The ends lost 4 bases at V and 0 bases at J; junction bases unmatched: 18. The CDR3 nucleotides are TGTGCCACCAGCAAACTGGGGGGAGTGACCGGGACTAGCGCCTCCTACGAGCAGTACTTC. It is translated as CATSKLGGVTGTSASYEQYF.

This clonotype was detected a few times. This chain uses TRBV7-9 with TRBJ2-7; the D is unclear. Between the trimmed V and J ends, which lost 1 base and 3 bases, there was a span of 10 bases. Germline lookup yields CDR1 SEHNR and CDR2 FQNEAQ (reference sequence). This CDR3 comprises 14 residues. CDR3 sequence (DNA): TGTGCCAGCAGCTTAGAATCGGCAGGCTACGAGCAGTACTTC. Its protein is CASSLESAGYEQYF. Combining the CDR3 with reference TRBV7-9 and TRBJ2-7 gives the whole variable domain DTGVSQNPRHKITKRGQNVTFRCDPISEHNRLYWYRQTLGQGPEFLTYFQNEAQLEKSRLLSDRFSAERPKGSFSTLEIQRTEQGDSAMYLCASSLESAGYEQYFGPGTRLTVT.

This clonotype was counted between two and nine times. The gene calls are TRBV24-1 and TRBJ2-1; tentatively, D is TRBD2 (5 bases). The V end was cut by 4 bases, the J end by 0 bases, with 12 bases between. The CDR3 is 16 amino acids. Germline loops: CDR1 KGHDR, CDR2 SFDVKD. The CDR3 is CATSEHGVYSYNEQFF. The CDR3, as DNA: TGTGCCACCAGTGAGCACGGGGTTTACTCCTACAATGAGCAGTTCTTC.

This clonotype was counted ten times or more. The chain employs TRBV6-1 and TRBJ2-3, with 7 bases fitting TRBD1. With 6 bases clipped from V and 4 bases from J, the junction kept 7 bases outside the gene matches. The CDR3 consists of 14 residues. Per the germline V gene, CDR1 is MNHNS and CDR2 is SASEGT. CDR3 amino acids: CASSLSGTADTQYF. In DNA, the CDR3 is TGTGCCAGCAGCCTCTCCGGGACAGCAGATACGCAGTATTTT.

The chain combines TRBV11-1 with TRBJ2-7; no reliable D call. Trimming stripped 2 bases from V and 2 bases from J, with 16 bases between. Looked up from germline, CDR1 is SGHAT and CDR2 is FQDESV (reference sequence). The CDR3 length is 16 residues. The CDR3 is CASSLSPSTYAYEQYF. The CDR3 coding sequence is TGTGCCAGCAGCTTAAGTCCTAGTACGTACGCCTACGAGCAGTACTTC.

CDR3 bases: TGCAGTGCTAATAGATTTCAGGGGAAGACTCCTTTTAGCACAGATACGCAGTATTTT. It specifies CSANRFQGKTPFSTDTQYF. The chain joins TRBV20-1 to TRBJ2-3; maybe TRBD1 (6 bases). V was pared by 4 bases and J by 0 bases, with 26 bases between. The length of the CDR3 is 19 residues. The germline V gene has CDR1 DFQATT and CDR2 SNEGSKA (reference sequence).

A few counts support this clonotype. This chain links TRBV14 with TRBJ2-1; perhaps TRBD1 as D (5 bases). The CDR3 consists of 16 residues. Germline V gene data show CDR1 as SGHDN and CDR2 as FVKESK. V was clipped by 0 bases and J by 2 bases, with 11 bases between them. The CDR3 sequence is CASSQDLWGTYNEQFF. CDR3 DNA: TGTGCCAGCAGCCAAGACCTCTGGGGCACCTACAATGAGCAGTTCTTC.

This clonotype was found a few times. The chain has TRBV20-1 and TRBJ2-7, with 8 bases lining up with TRBD2. This CDR3 contains 16 residues. Trimming cost V 3 bases and J 0 bases; bases outside gene matches: 10. The germline V gene has CDR1 DFQATT and CDR2 SNEGSKA (reference sequence). Here the CDR3 reads CSASPLTLAGSYEQYF. The CDR3 DNA reads as TGCAGTGCTAGCCCCCTAACTCTAGCGGGCTCCTACGAGCAGTACTTC.

The chain joins TRBV7-9 to TRBJ1-4; TRBD1 matches 11 bases. The germline gives CDR1 SEHNR, CDR2 FQNEAQ (reference sequence). This CDR3 contains 15 residues. After removal of 3 bases from V and 7 bases from J, the junction contained 4 bases not matched to a gene. In DNA form, the CDR3 reads TGTGCCAGCAGCTTCCCGGACAGGGGGCCTGAAAAACTGTTTTTT. As protein: CASSFPDRGPEKLFF.

The rearrangement uses TRBV9 and TRBJ2-7, with D maybe TRBD1 (6 bases). V was cut by 0 bases and J by 4 bases, with 11 bases left in between. Germline V gene lookup returns CDR1 SGDLS and CDR2 YYNGEE. The CDR3 is 14 amino acids. The DNA of the CDR3 is TGTGCCAGCAGCGTAGAAGGGACACCTTACGAGCAGTACTTC. It encodes CASSVEGTPYEQYF.

The rearrangement links TRBV4-1 to TRBJ2-2, with D hard to call. This CDR3 region has 13 residues. V lost 8 bases and J 5 bases, leaving 12 bases between the germline ends. Looked up from germline, CDR1 is MGHRA and CDR2 is YSYEKL. CDR3 sequence reads: CASASKGTGELFF. CDR3 nucleotides: TGCGCCAGCGCCAGTAAAGGGACCGGGGAGCTGTTTTTT.

This clonotype was recorded at least ten times. V usage is TRBV3-1 and J usage is TRBJ1-1, with 9 bases matching TRBD1. The CDR3 consists of 14 residues. Germline V gene sequence: CDR1 LGHDT, CDR2 YNNKEL (reference sequence). The V segment lost 3 bases and the J segment 7 bases; nucleotides outside the gene matches: 6. The CDR3 sequence is CASSQDRGWIEAFF. The CDR3 bases are TGTGCCAGCAGCCAGGACAGGGGTTGGATTGAAGCTTTCTTT.

This clonotype turned up a few times. The chain couples TRBV7-8 to TRBJ2-1; 10 bases fit TRBD1. With V trimmed by 8 bases and J by 5 bases, 15 bases remained unmatched. The germline CDR1 and CDR2 sequences are SGHVS and FQNEAQ. This CDR3 is built from 17 residues. The CDR3 reads CASFGQGGYNMDNEQFF. The CDR3 region has the DNA TGTGCCAGCTTTGGACAGGGGGGGTATAATATGGACAATGAGCAGTTCTTC.

This clonotype was counted only a few times. V gene TRBV10-3 combines with J gene TRBJ2-3; D remains ambiguous. There are 14 residues in the CDR3. Germline lookup yields CDR1 ENHRY and CDR2 SYGVKD. V gave up 6 bases and J gave up 4 bases, with 14 bases separating them. This CDR3 is CAISSDGTPDTQYF. Written as DNA, the CDR3 is TGTGCCATCAGCTCGGACGGAACTCCAGATACGCAGTATTTT.